This T cell receptor beta chain emerged from a study of T cell responses to AZD1222 COVID-19 vaccine. As concerns this clone: Its target is not known.

Findings of the study overall: The donor group comprised mostly white British people and more females; the analysis possibly underestimated clonal diversity.

The V and J ends lost 2 bases and 0 bases, in that order; junction bases with no gene match: 9. The CDR3 is 19 residues long. The assay was immunoSEQ multiplex PCR, and TCRdb's table has in-frame clones only and misses some. Of 90,000 to 120,000 clones detected, roughly 92% appear once; the ten largest clones hold 5%. This sequence was found in an adult in good health. The chain links TRBV6-7 to TRBJ2-1; 11 nucleotides line up with TRBD1. TRBV6-7 is given ORF status, its function remaining uncertain. Here the sequenced sample was peripheral blood, taken on day 0 of AZD1222 vaccination. The CDR3 reads CASSYPNGDRGTSYNEQFF. In DNA form, the CDR3 reads TGTGCCAGCAGTTACCCTAACGGGGACAGGGGGACCTCCTACAATGAGCAGTTCTTC.